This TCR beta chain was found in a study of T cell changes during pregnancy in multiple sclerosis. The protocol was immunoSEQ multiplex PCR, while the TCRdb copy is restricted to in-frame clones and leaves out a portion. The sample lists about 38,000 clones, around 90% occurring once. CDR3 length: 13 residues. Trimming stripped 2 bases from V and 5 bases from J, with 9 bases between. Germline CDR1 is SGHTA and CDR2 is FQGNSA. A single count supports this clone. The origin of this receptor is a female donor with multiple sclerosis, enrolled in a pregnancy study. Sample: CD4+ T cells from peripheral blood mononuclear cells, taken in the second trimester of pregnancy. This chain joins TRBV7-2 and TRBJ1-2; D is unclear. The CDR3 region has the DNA TGTGCCAGCAGCTTATACCAGCGTTATGGCTACACCTTC. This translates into CASSLYQRYGYTF.